This TCR beta chain was sequenced in a study of T-cell reconstitution after alpha-beta-depleted transplantation in children. Whole-study findings and limits: Some patients' high day-60 TCRbeta diversity was attributed to recipient cells surviving conditioning. Expanded clones from the graft, numbering several hundred, reportedly supplied alpha-beta T cells about two months after transplant. T cells produced anew were the main source of T-cell counts and diversity one year after transplant.

As for this clonotype: The antigen remains unidentified.

In germline, CDR1 is KGHSH, CDR2 LQKENI. V dropped 3 bases and J dropped 4; count of bases not matched to a gene: 4. The CDR3 totals 14 residues. This sample's TCRbeta library carried unique molecular identifier barcodes. TCRdb re-called the PCR reads through MiXCR, storing one row per CDR3 protein. This table holds approximately 85,000 distinct CDR3 sequences, roughly 15% found once. The receptor comes from a male patient aged 2-10 years who had a stem cell transplant for acute lymphoblastic leukemia, so the T cells may come from the graft donor. Sequenced here: PBMCs, mostly from graft donor cells, sampled 180 days after TCRalphabeta/CD19-depleted stem cell transplant. This chain uses TRBV18 with TRBJ2-5, with 8 bases aligning to TRBD1. CDR3 sequence reads: CASSPRTGRETQYF. The CDR3 nucleotides read TGTGCCAGCTCACCGAGGACAGGGCGAGAGACCCAGTACTTC.